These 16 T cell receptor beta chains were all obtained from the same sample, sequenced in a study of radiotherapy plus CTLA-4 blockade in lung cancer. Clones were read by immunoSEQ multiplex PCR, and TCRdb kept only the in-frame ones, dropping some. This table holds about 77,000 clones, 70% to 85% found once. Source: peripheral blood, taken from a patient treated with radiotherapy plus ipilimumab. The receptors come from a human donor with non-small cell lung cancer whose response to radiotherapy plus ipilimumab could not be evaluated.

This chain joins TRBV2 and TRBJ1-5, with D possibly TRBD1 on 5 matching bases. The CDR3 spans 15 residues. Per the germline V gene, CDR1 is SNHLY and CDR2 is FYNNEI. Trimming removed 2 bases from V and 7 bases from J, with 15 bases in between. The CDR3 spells CASSELLGGSQPQHF. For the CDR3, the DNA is TGTGCCAGCAGTGAATTGTTGGGGGGAAGCCAGCCCCAGCATTTT. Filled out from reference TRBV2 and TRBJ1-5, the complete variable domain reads EPEVTQTPSHQVTQMGQEVILRCVPISNHLYFYWYRQILGQKVEFLVSFYNNEISEKSEIFDDQFSVERPDGSNFTLKIRSTKLEDSAMYFCASSELLGGSQPQHFGDGTRLSIL.

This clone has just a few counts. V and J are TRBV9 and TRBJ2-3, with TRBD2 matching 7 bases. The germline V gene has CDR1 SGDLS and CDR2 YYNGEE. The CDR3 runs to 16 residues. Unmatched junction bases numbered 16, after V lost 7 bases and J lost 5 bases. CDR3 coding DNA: TGTGCCAGCTCAACCGCCGCGGGGAGGGCCGGAGATACGCAGTATTTT. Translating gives CASSTAAGRAGDTQYF.

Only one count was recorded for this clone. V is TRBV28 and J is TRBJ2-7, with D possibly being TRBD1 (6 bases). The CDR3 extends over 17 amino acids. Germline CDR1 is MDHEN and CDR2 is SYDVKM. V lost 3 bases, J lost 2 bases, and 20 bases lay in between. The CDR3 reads CASSFSVDSPGAYEQYF. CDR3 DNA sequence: TGTGCCAGCAGTTTTTCGGTGGACAGCCCAGGGGCCTACGAGCAGTACTTC.

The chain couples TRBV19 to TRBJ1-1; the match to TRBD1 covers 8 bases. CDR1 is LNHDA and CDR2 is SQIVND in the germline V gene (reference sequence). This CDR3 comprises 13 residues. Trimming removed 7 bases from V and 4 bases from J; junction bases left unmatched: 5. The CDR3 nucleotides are TGTGCCAGTATGGGGACAGGCCTCACTGAAGCTTTCTTT. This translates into CASMGTGLTEAFF.

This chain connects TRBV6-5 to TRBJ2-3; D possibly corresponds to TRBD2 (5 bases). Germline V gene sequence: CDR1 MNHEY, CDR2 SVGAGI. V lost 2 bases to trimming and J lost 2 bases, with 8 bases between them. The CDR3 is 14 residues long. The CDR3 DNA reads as TGTGCCAGCAGTTACGACTACAACACAGATACGCAGTATTTT. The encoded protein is CASSYDYNTDTQYF.

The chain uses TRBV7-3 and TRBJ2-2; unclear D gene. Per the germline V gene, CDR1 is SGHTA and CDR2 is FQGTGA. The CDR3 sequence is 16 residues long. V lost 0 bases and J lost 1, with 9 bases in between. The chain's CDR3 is CASSLTATMNTGELFF. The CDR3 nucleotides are TGTGCCAGCAGCTTAACGGCAACGATGAACACCGGGGAGCTGTTTTTT.

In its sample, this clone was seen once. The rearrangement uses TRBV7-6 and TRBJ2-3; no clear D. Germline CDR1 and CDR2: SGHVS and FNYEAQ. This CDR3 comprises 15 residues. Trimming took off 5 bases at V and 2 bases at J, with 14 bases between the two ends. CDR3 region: CASSLLESSTDTQYF. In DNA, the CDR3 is TGTGCCAGCAGCCTCCTAGAGAGTTCCACAGATACGCAGTATTTT.

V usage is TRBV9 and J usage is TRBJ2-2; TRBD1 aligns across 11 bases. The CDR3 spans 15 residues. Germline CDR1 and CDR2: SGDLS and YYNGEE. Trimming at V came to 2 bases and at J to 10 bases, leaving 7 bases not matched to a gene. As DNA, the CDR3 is TGTGCCAGCAGCGTTGGACAGGGGGCGCCGGCGGAGCTGTTTTTT. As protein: CASSVGQGAPAELFF. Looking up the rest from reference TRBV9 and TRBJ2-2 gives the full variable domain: DSGVTQTPKHLITATGQRVTLRCSPRSGDLSVYWYQQSLDQGLQFLIQYYNGEERAKGNILERFSAQQFPDLHSELNLSSLELGDSALYFCASSVGQGAPAELFFGEGSRLTVL.

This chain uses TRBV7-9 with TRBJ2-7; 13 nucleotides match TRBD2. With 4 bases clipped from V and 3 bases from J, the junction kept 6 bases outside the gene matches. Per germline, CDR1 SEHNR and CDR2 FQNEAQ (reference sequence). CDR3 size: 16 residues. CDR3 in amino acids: CASSSGLAGSYYEQYF. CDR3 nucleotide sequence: TGTGCCAGCAGCTCGGGACTAGCGGGGTCTTACTACGAGCAGTACTTC.

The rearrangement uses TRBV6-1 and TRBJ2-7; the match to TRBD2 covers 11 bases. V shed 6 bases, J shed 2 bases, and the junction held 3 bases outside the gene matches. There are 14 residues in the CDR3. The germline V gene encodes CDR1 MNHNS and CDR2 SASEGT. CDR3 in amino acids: CASRGLAAPYEQYF. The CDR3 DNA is TGTGCCAGCAGGGGACTAGCGGCTCCCTACGAGCAGTACTTC.

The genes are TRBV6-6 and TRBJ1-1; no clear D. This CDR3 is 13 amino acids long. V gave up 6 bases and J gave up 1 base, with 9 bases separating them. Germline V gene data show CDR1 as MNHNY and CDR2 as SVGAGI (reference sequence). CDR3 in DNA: TGTGCCAGCAGCCCCGACTGGAACACTGAAGCTTTCTTT. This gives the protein CASSPDWNTEAFF.

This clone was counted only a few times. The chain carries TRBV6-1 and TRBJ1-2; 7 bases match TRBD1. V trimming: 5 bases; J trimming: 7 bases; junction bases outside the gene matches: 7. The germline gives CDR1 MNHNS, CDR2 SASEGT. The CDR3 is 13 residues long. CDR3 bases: TGTGCCAGCAGTTTCACAGGGGTAGTTGGCTACACCTTC. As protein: CASSFTGVVGYTF.

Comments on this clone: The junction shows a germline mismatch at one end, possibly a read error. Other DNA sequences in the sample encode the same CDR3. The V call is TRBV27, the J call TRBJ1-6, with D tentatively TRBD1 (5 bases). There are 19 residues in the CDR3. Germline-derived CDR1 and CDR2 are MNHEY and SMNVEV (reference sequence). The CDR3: CASSLAQGLLSSYNSPLHF. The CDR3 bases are TGTGCCAGCAGTTTAGCCCAGGGACTTTTGAGCTCCTATAATTCCCCCCTCCACTTT.

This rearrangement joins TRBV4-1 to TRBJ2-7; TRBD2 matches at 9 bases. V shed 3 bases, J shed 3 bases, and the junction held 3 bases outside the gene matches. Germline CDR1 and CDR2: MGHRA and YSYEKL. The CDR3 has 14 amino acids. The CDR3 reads CASSQSSGNYEQYF. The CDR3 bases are TGCGCCAGCAGCCAGTCTAGCGGGAACTACGAGCAGTACTTC.

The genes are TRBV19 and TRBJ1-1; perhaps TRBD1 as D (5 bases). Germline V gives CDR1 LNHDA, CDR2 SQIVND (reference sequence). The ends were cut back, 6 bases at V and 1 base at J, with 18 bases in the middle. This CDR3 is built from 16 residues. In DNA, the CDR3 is TGTGCCAGTAGGGGTTTATTTAGACAGTCGAACACTGAAGCTTTCTTT. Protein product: CASRGLFRQSNTEAFF.

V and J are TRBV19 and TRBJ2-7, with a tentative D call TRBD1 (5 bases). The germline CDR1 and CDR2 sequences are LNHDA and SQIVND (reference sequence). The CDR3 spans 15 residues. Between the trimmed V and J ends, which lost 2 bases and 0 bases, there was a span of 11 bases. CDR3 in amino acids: CASSIWTRSSYEQYF. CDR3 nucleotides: TGTGCCAGTAGTATATGGACAAGGAGCTCCTACGAGCAGTACTTC. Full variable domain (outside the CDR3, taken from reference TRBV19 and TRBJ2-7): DGGITQSPKYLFRKEGQNVTLSCEQNLNHDAMYWYRQDPGQGLRLIYYSQIVNDFQKGDIAEGYSVSREKKESFPLTVTSAQKNPTAFYLCASSIWTRSSYEQYFGPGTRLTVT.